This TCR beta chain is from a study of blood T cell repertoires in COVID-19. Study details: Acute and convalescent COVID-19 specimens originated in the United States, Italy and Spain. In each case, the material was cDNA or gDNA derived from T cells, B-cell-depleted T cells, or PBMCs.

In the original processing: Nucleated cell counts were estimated from reference gene primer amplification. Profiled with immunoSEQ multiplex PCR; TCRdb holds only in-frame clones, not every one. V and J calls plus clone size are reproduced from that table; the DNA served to infer D and trimming. The sample consists of under 350,000 clones, about four fifths of them appearing once. Germline V gene lookup returns CDR1 SGHTA and CDR2 FQGNSA. This CDR3 region has 15 residues. V gave up 5 bases and J gave up 1 base; unmatched junction bases: 4. This receptor was obtained from a woman aged 50 to 60 who had recovered from COVID-19. What was sequenced was peripheral blood. This chain joins TRBV7-2 and TRBJ2-1; 8 bases fit TRBD1. The CDR3 nucleotides read TGTGCCAGCAGCCCAAGGACAGGGTCCTACAATGAGCAGTTCTTC. Its translation is CASSPRTGSYNEQFF.